In its sample, the clone carrying this TCR beta chain was seen many times. Antigen unknown. During construction of the library, unique molecular identifiers were attached to individual cDNA molecules for quantitative, reproducible TCR counting. TCRdb redid the calling of the RACE reads with MiXCR, one entry per CDR3 protein. Of roughly 380,000 distinct CDR3 sequences in the sample, roughly 4.6% were seen once. This entry is derived from a study of human T cells and chemical hapten exposure. Study context: Patients, mostly women, had alopecia areata, alopecia totalis or alopecia universalis. Largely, small differences in pooled library volume made per-sample TCR yields vary. Study findings and constraints: In comparison with controls, expanded TCRs gave rise to a significantly larger number of large CDR3 similarity clusters.

V dropped 5 bases and J dropped 6 bases, with 5 bases sitting between them. The CDR3 consists of 11 residues. The sample's time point: pre-sensitization, week 0. Treatment noted: therapeutic diphenylcyclopropenone sensitization with weekly scalp DPC. The rearrangement uses TRBV12-3 or TRBV12-4 and TRBJ2-1, with no clear D. Sequencing used whole blood, obtained in connection with sensitization to the hapten diphenylcyclopropenone (DPC). This clonotype was sampled from a woman aged 50 to 65 with alopecia areata. Some clones in this sample may be carry-over from other donors' samples. In DNA form, the CDR3 reads TGTGCCAGCAGTACCTCCAATGAGCAGTTCTTC. It yields the protein CASSTSNEQFF.